The sequence of this T cell receptor beta chain was determined in a study of control samples from healthy donors and cancer patients. Some clones are missing from TCRdb's copy, which holds only in-frame ones; the method was immunoSEQ multiplex PCR. Among some 120,000 clones listed, about nine tenths were seen once. V dropped 2 bases and J dropped 4 bases, with 11 bases sitting between them. The CDR3 consists of 14 residues. Germline V gene lookup returns CDR1 MNHEY and CDR2 SMNVEV (reference sequence). V and J are TRBV27 and TRBJ1-2; a possible D gene is TRBD1 (6 bases). The sequenced material came from blood. This clonotype was obtained from a man aged 40-49 years in good health. The CDR3 region has the DNA TGTGCCAGCAGTTTAGAGGGGGTAGGCTATGGCTACACCTTC. Amino acid sequence: CASSLEGVGYGYTF.